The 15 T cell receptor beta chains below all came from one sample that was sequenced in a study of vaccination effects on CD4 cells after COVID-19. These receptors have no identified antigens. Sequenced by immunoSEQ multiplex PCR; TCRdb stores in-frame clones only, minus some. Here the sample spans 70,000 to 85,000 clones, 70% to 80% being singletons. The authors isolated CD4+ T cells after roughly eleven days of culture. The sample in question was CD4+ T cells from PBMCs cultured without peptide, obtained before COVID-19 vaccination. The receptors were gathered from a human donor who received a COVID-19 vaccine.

The CDR3 sequence: CASSYSGRLFGANVLTF. Written as DNA, the CDR3 is TGTGCCAGCAGTTACTCAGGTCGGCTTTTCGGGGCCAACGTCCTGACTTTC. The chain is built from TRBV6-2 or TRBV6-3 and TRBJ2-6; D is unclear. Trimming took off 0 bases at V and 4 bases at J, with 13 bases between the two ends. The germline V gene encodes CDR1 MNHEY and CDR2 SVGEGT. The CDR3 sequence is 17 residues long.

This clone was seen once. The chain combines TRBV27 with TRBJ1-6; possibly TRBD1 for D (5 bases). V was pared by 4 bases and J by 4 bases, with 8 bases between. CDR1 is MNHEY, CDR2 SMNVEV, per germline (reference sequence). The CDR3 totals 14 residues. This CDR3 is CASSYQGYNSPLHF. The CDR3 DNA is TGTGCCAGCAGTTATCAGGGATATAATTCACCCCTCCACTTT.

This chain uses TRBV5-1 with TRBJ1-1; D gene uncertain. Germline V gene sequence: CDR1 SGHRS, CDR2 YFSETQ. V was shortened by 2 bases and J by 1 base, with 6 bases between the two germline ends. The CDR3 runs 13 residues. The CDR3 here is CASSFDRNTEAFF. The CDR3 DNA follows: TGCGCCAGCAGCTTTGACCGGAACACTGAAGCTTTCTTT.

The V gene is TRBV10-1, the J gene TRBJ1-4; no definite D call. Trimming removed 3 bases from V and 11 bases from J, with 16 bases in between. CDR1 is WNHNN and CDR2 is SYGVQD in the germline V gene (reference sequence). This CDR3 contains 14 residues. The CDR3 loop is CASSEAGSVGKLFF. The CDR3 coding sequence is TGCGCCAGCAGTGAAGCCGGGTCCGTGGGGAAACTGTTTTTT.

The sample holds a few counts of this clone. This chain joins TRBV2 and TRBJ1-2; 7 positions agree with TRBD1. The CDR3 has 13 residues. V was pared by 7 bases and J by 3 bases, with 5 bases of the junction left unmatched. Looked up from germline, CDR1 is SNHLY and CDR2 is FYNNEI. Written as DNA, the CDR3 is TGTGCCAGCACCGGACAGGAGGACTATGGCTACACCTTC. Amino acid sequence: CASTGQEDYGYTF.

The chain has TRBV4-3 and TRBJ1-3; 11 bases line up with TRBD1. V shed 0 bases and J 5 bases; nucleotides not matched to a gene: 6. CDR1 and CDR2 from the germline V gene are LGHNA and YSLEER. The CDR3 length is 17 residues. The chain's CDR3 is CASSQDRGTGGRNTIYF. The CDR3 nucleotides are TGCGCCAGCAGCCAAGACCGGGGGACAGGGGGGAGAAACACCATATATTTT.

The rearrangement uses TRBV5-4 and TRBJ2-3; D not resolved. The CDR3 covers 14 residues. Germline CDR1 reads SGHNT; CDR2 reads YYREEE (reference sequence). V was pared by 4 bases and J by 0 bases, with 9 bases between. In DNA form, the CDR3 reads TGTGCCAGCAGCAGTCCATCTAGCACAGATACGCAGTATTTT. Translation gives CASSSPSSTDTQYF.

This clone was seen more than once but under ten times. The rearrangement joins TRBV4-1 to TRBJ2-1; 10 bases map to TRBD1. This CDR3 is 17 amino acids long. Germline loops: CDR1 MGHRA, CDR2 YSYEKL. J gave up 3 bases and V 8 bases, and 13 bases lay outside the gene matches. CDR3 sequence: CASLQASGTGDYNEQFF. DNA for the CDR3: TGCGCCAGCCTGCAAGCTTCGGGGACAGGGGACTACAATGAGCAGTTCTTC.

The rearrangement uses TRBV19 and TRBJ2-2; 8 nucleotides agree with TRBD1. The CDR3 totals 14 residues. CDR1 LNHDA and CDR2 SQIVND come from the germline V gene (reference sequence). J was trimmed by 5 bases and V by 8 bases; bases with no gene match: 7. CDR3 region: CASLGQGRTGELFF. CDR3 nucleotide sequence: TGTGCCAGTCTTGGACAGGGTAGGACCGGGGAGCTGTTTTTT.

This CDR3 reads CATSDPGGQGRNEQFF. DNA of the CDR3: TGTGCCACCAGTGACCCCGGGGGACAGGGAAGGAATGAGCAGTTCTTC. The chain employs TRBV24-1 and TRBJ2-1; 9 nucleotides align to TRBD1. The V gene end was trimmed by 4 bases and the J gene end by 7 bases; junction bases not matched to a gene: 10. This CDR3 has 16 residues. Germline CDR1 and CDR2: KGHDR and SFDVKD.

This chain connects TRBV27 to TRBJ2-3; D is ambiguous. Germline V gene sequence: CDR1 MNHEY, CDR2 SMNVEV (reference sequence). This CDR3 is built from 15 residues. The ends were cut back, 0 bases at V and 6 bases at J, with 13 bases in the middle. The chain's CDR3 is CASSLSRAASDTQYF. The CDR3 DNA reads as TGTGCCAGCAGTTTATCCCGGGCAGCTTCGGATACGCAGTATTTT.

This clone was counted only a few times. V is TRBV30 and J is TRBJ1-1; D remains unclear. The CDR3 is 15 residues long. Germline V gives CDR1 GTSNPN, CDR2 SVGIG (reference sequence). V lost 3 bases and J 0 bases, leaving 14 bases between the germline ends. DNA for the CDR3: TGTGCCTGGAGCGACGGGGATAGACTGAACACTGAAGCTTTCTTT. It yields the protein CAWSDGDRLNTEAFF.

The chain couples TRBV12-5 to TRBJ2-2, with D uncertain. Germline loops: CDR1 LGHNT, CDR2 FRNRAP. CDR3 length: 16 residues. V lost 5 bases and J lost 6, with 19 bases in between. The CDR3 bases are TGTGCTAGTGGTCCGGATTTATCGTCGTGGTCCGGGGAGCTGTTTTTT. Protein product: CASGPDLSSWSGELFF.

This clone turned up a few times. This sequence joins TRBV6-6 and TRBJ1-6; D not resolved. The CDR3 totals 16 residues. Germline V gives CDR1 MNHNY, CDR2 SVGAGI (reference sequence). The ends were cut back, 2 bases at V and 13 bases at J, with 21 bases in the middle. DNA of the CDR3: TGTGCCAGCAGTTACCCTAATGATGGAAACCCATCGCCCCTCCACTTT. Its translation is CASSYPNDGNPSPLHF.

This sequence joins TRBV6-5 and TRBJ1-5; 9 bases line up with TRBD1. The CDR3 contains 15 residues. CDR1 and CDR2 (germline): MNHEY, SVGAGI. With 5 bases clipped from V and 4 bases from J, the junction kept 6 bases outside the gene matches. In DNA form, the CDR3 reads TGTGCCAGCAGTCGGGACAGGGAAGGGAATCAGCCCCAGCATTTT. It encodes CASSRDREGNQPQHF.